The entry below describes one TCR beta chain. Trimming removed 0 bases at V and 6 bases at J, with 8 bases between. This CDR3 is built from 14 residues. In germline, CDR1 is SNHLY, CDR2 FYNNEI. Recruited during active infection, patients (from Seattle) were subsequently followed longitudinally. The data are from a study of blood T cell repertoires in COVID-19. Whole-study context: From T cells, B-cell-depleted T cells, or PBMCs came the material, which was cDNA or gDNA.

As handled by the study authors: Scientists estimated how many nucleated cells there were by amplifying reference gene primers. Sequencing was performed with immunoSEQ multiplex PCR; in TCRdb, only in-frame clones are kept and a portion is missing. V and J calls and clone size are copied from that table; D and trimming were computed from the DNA. The sample lists a few hundred thousand clones; roughly nine tenths were seen once. Sequencing used peripheral blood. The chain recombines TRBV2 with TRBJ2-2; no firm D call. The origin of this receptor is a woman younger than 45 with COVID-19, enrolled during active disease. CDR3 amino acids: CASSEASSAGELFF. The CDR3 DNA is TGTGCCAGCAGTGAAGCGTCCTCGGCCGGGGAGCTGTTTTTT.